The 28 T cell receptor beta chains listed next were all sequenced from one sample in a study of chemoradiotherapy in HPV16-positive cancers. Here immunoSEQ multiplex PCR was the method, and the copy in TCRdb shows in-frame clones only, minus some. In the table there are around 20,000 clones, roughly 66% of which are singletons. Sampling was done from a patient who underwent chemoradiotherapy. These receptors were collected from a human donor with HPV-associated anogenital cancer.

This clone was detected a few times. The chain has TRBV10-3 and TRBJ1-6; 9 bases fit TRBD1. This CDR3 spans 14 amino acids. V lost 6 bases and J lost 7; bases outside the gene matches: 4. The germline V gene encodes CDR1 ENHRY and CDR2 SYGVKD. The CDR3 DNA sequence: TGTGCCATCAGGCCGGGACAGGGAAATTCACCCCTCCACTTT. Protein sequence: CAIRPGQGNSPLHF.

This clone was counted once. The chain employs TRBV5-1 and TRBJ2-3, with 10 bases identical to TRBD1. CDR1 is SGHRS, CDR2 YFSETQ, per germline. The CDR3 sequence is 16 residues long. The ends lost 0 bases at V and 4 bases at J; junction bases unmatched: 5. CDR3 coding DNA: TGCGCCAGCAGCTTGGCCGACAGGGGGCTATCAGATACGCAGTATTTT. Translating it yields CASSLADRGLSDTQYF.

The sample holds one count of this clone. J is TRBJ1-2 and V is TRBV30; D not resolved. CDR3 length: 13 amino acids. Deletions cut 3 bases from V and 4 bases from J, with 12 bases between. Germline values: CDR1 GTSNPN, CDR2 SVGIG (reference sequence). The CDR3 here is CAWRNYQRYGYTF. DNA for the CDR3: TGTGCCTGGAGAAATTACCAGCGCTATGGCTACACCTTC.

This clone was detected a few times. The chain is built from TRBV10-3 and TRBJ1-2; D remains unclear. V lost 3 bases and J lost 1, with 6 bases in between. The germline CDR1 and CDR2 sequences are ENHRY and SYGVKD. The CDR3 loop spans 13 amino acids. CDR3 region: CAISDRGNYGYTF. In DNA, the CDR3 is TGTGCCATCAGTGATCGGGGTAACTATGGCTACACCTTC.

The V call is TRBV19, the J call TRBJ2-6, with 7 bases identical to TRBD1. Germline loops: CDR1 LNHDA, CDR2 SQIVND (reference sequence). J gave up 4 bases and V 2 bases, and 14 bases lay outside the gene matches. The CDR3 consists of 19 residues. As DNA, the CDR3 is TGTGCCAGTAGTATAACAGGGGCCAGGGTGAAGAGCGGGGCCAACGTCCTGACTTTC. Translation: CASSITGARVKSGANVLTF.

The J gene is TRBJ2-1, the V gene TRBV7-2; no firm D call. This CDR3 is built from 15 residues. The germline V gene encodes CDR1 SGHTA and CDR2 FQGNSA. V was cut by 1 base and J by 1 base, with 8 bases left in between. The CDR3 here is CASSLGSASYNEQFF. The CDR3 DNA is TGTGCCAGCAGCTTAGGGAGCGCTTCCTACAATGAGCAGTTCTTC.

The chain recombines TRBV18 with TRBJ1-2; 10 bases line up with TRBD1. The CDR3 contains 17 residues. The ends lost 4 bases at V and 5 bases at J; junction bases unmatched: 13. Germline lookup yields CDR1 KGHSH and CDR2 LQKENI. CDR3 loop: CASSREPGQGILYGYTF. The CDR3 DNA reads TGTGCCAGCTCACGAGAACCGGGACAGGGGATTTTATATGGCTACACCTTC.

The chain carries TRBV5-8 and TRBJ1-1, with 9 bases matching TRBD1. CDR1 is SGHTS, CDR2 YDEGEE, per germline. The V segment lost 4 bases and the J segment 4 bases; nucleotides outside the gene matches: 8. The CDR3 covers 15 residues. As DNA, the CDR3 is TGTGCCAGCAGCGGCTTAGGGACAGGGATCACTGAAGCTTTCTTT. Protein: CASSGLGTGITEAFF.

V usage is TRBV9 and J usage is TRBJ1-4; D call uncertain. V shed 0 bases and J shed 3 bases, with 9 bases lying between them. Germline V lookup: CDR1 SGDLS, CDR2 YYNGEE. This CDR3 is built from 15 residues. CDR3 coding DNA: TGTGCCAGCAGCGTAGAGTCTACATCTAATGAAAAACTGTTTTTT. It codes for CASSVESTSNEKLFF.

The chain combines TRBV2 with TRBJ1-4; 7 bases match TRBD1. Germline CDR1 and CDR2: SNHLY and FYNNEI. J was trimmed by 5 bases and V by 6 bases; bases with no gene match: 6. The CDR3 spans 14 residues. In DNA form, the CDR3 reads TGTGCCAGCAGCATGGGACAGAGGAATGAAAAACTGTTTTTT. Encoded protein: CASSMGQRNEKLFF.

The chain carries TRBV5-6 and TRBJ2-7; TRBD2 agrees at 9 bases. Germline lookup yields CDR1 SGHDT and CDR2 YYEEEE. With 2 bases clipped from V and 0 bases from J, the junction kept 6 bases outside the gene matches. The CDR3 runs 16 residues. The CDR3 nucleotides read TGTGCCAGCAGCTTTATGACTAGCGGCAGCTCCTACGAGCAGTACTTC. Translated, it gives CASSFMTSGSSYEQYF.

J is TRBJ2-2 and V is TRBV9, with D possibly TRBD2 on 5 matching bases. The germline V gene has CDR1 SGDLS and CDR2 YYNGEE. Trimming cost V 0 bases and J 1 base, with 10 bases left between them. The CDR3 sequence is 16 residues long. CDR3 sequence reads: CASSVGGSGNTGELFF. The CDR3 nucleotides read TGTGCCAGCAGCGTAGGAGGGAGTGGGAACACCGGGGAGCTGTTTTTT. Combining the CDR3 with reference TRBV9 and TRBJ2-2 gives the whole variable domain DSGVTQTPKHLITATGQRVTLRCSPRSGDLSVYWYQQSLDQGLQFLIQYYNGEERAKGNILERFSAQQFPDLHSELNLSSLELGDSALYFCASSVGGSGNTGELFFGEGSRLTVL.

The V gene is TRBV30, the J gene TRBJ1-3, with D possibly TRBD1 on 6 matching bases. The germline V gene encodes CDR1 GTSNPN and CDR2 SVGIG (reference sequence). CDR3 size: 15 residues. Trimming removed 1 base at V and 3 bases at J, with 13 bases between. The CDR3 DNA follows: TGTGCCTGGAGTGCGCCGGGGGCGGGTGGAAACACCATATATTTT. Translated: CAWSAPGAGGNTIYF.

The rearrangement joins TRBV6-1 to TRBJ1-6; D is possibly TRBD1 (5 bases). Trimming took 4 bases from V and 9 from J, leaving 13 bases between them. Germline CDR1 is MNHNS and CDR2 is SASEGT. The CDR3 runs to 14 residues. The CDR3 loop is CASSVNGARSPLHF. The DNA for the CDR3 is TGTGCCAGCAGTGTCAATGGGGCGCGTTCACCCCTCCACTTT.

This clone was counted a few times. The CDR3 here is CASSSTRGNTGELFF. The CDR3 nucleotides read TGTGCCAGCAGCTCAACCAGGGGGAACACCGGGGAGCTGTTTTTT. The chain is built from TRBV7-8 and TRBJ2-2; D may be TRBD1 (6 bases). Trimming removed 4 bases from V and 1 base from J, with 10 bases in between. Germline CDR1 reads SGHVS; CDR2 reads FQNEAQ. The CDR3 has 15 residues.

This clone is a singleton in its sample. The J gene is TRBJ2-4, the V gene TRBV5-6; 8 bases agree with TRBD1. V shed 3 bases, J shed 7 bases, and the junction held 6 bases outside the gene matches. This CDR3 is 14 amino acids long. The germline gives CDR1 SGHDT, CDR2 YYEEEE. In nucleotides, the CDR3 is TGTGCCAGCAGCTCCGGGACAGGCGGGAACATTCAGTACTTC. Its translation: CASSSGTGGNIQYF.

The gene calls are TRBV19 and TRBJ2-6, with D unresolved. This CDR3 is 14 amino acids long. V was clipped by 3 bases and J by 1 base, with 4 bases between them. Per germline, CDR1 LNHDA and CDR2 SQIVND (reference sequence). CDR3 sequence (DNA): TGTGCCAGTAGTATGGGGTCTGGGGCCAACGTCCTGACTTTC. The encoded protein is CASSMGSGANVLTF.

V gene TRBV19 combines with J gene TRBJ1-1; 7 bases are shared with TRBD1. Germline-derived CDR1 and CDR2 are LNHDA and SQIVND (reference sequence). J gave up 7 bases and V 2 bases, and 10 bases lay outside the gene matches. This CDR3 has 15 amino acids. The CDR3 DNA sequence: TGTGCCAGTAGTATAATGTCGGCAGGGGGGAGTGAAGCTTTCTTT. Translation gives CASSIMSAGGSEAFF.

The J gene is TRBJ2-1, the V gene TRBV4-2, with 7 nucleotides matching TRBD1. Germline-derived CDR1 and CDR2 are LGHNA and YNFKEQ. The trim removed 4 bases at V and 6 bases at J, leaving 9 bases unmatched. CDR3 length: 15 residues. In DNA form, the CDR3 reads TGTGCCAGCAGCCCCGACAGGGCCCCCTCCAATGAGCAGTTCTTC. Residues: CASSPDRAPSNEQFF.

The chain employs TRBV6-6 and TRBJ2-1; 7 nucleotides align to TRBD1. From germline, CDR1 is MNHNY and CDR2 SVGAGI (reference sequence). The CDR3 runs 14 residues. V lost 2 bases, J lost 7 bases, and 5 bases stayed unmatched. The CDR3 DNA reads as TGTGCCAGCAGTTACGGCAGGGGGTTGAATGAGCAGTTCTTC. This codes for CASSYGRGLNEQFF.

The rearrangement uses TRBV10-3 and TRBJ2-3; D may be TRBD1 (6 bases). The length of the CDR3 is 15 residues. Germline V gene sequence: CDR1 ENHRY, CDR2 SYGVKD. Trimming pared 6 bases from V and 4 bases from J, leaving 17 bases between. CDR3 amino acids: CAIRRAGDRADTQYF. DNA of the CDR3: TGTGCCATCAGGCGGGCAGGGGACCGGGCAGATACGCAGTATTTT.

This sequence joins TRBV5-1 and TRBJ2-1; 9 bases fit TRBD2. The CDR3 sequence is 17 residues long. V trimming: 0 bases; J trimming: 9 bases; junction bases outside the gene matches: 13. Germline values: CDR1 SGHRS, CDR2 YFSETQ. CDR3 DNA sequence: TGCGCCAGCAGCTTGGCCGAGCTAGCGGGAACGACAACTGAGCAGTTCTTC. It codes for CASSLAELAGTTTEQFF.

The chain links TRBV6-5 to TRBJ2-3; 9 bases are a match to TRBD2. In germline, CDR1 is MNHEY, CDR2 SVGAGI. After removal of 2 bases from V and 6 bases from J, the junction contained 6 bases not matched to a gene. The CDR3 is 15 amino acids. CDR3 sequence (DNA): TGTGCCAGCAGTTACGGCGGGGGGGTTCGGGATACGCAGTATTTT. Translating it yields CASSYGGGVRDTQYF.

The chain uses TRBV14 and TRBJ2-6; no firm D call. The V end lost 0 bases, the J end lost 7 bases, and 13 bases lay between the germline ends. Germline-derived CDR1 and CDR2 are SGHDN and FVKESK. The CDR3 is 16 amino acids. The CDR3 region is CASSQDGGLEANVLTF. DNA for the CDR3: TGTGCCAGCAGCCAAGATGGCGGCCTCGAAGCCAACGTCCTGACTTTC.

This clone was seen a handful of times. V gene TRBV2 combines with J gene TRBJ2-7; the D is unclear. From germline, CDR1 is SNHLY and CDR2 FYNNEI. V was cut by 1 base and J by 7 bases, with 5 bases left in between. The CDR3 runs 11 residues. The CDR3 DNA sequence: TGTGCCAGCAGTGAAGTGGAAGAGCAGTACTTC. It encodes CASSEVEEQYF.

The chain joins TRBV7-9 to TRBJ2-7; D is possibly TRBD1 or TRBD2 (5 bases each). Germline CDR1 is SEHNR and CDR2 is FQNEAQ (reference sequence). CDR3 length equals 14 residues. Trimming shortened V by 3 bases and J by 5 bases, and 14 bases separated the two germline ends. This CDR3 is CASSFRTGLHEQYF. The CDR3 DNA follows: TGTGCCAGCAGCTTTCGGACGGGGCTCCACGAGCAGTACTTC.

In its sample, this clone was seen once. CDR3 in DNA: TGTGCCAGCAGCGTAGATAGGATTCCGGCTAATAATTCACCCCTCCACTTT. Translated, it gives CASSVDRIPANNSPLHF. The rearrangement links TRBV9 to TRBJ1-6; D unclear. The CDR3 is 17 amino acids. Germline V lookup: CDR1 SGDLS, CDR2 YYNGEE. V dropped 0 bases and J dropped 5 bases, with 15 bases sitting between them. Combining the CDR3 with reference TRBV9 and TRBJ1-6 gives the whole variable domain DSGVTQTPKHLITATGQRVTLRCSPRSGDLSVYWYQQSLDQGLQFLIQYYNGEERAKGNILERFSAQQFPDLHSELNLSSLELGDSALYFCASSVDRIPANNSPLHFGNGTRLTVT.

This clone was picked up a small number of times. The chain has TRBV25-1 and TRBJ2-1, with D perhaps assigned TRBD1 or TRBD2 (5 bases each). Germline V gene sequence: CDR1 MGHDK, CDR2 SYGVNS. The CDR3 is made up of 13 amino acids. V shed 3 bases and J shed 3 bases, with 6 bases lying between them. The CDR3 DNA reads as TGTGCCAGCAGTGATGGGGGCTACAATGAGCAGTTCTTC. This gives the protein CASSDGGYNEQFF.